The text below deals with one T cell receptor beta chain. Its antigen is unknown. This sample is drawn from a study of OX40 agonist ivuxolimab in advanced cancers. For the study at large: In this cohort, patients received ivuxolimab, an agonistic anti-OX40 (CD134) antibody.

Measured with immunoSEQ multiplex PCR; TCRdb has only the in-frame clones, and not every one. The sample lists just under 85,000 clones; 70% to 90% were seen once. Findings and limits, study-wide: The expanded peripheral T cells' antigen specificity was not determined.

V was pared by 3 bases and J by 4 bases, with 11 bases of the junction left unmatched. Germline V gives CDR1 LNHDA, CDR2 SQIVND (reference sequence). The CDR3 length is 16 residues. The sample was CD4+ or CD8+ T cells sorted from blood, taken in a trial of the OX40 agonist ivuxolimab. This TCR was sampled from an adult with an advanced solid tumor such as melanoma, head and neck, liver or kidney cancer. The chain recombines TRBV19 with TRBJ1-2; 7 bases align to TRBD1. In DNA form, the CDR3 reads TGTGCCAGTAGTATCGTATGGGAGGAGGGGGCCTATGGCTACACCTTC. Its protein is CASSIVWEEGAYGYTF.